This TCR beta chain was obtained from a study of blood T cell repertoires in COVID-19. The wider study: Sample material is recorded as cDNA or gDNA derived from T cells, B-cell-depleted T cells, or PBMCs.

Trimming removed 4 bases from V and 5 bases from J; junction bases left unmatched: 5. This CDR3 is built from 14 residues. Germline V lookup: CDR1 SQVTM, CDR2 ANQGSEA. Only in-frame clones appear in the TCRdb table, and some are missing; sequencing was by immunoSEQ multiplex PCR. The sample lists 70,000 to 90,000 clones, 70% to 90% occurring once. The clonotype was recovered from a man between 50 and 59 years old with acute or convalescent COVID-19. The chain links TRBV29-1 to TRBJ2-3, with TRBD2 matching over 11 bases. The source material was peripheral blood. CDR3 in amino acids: CSVAPGLAVDTQYF. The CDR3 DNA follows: TGCAGCGTTGCCCCGGGACTAGCGGTAGATACGCAGTATTTT.